This passage covers 10 T cell receptor beta chains from one sample sequenced in a study of blood T cell repertoires in COVID-19. Profiled with immunoSEQ multiplex PCR; TCRdb holds only in-frame clones, not every one. This table holds under 350,000 clones, around four fifths found once. Sequencing input: peripheral blood. All receptors come from a woman in her forties or fifties who had recovered from COVID-19.

The chain has TRBV3-1 (or the pseudogene TRBV3-2) and TRBJ2-5; D might be TRBD1 (7 bases). V lost 8 bases and J lost 5, with 15 bases in between. The CDR3 extends over 13 amino acids. The germline V gene encodes CDR1 LGHDT and CDR2 YNNKEL (reference sequence). The CDR3 protein is CASLSGGRETQYF. The CDR3, as DNA: TGTGCCAGCTTGTCAGGGGGGCGGGAGACCCAGTACTTC.

Worth noting for this clone: One end of the junction is discordant with germline, which a read error may explain. The J gene is TRBJ2-3, the V gene TRBV28; 10 nucleotides line up with TRBD2. CDR1 and CDR2 (germline): MDHEN, SYDVKM. The CDR3 is 14 residues long. The CDR3 loop reads CASSLASGGPFSHF. The CDR3 DNA is TGTGCCAGCAGTTTAGCTAGCGGGGGCCCTTTTTCGCATTTT. Drawing the rest from reference TRBV28 and TRBJ2-3, the complete variable domain is DVKVTQSSRYLVKRTGEKVFLECVQDMDHENMFWYRQDPGLGLRLIYFSYDVKMKEKGDIPEGYSVSREKKERFSLILESASTNQTSMYLCASSLASGGPFSHFGPGTRLTVL.

This chain joins TRBV28 and TRBJ2-5; 7 nucleotides match TRBD1. CDR3 length: 13 amino acids. CDR1 and CDR2 (germline): MDHEN, SYDVKM. V lost 8 bases, J lost 2 bases, and 5 bases stayed unmatched. CDR3 in amino acids: CASLVQGQETQYF. CDR3 coding DNA: TGTGCCAGCCTAGTACAGGGGCAAGAGACCCAGTACTTC.

The genes are TRBV7-2 and TRBJ2-7, with D maybe TRBD1 (6 bases). This CDR3 comprises 12 residues. Germline loops: CDR1 SGHTA, CDR2 FQGNSA. The V gene lost 4 bases and the J gene lost 7 bases, with 11 bases spanning the gap. CDR3 DNA sequence: TGTGCCAGCAGCTCAAATAGGGGGGAGCAGTACTTC. This codes for CASSSNRGEQYF.

The chain has TRBV21-1 and TRBJ1-5; TRBD1, the D gene given by the table, was not confirmed from the DNA. TRBV21-1 is a pseudogene locus. The CDR3 is 16 amino acids. The CDR3 reads CASSNGTGAVGQPQHF. The CDR3 region has the DNA TGTGCCAGCAGCAACGGGACAGGGGCAGTCGGTCAGCCCCAGCATTTT.

V is TRBV19 and J is TRBJ2-7; D might be TRBD2 (5 bases). Looked up from germline, CDR1 is LNHDA and CDR2 is SQIVND (reference sequence). The CDR3 covers 14 residues. V lost 4 bases, J lost 7 bases, and 17 bases lay in between. This chain's CDR3 is CASSKASPRGEQYF. Here the CDR3 DNA reads TGTGCCAGTAGTAAGGCCAGCCCTCGAGGGGAGCAGTACTTC.

The chain links TRBV5-4 to TRBJ2-5; 10 bases are a match to TRBD1. This CDR3 has 14 residues. In germline, CDR1 is SGHNT, CDR2 YYREEE (reference sequence). With 5 bases clipped from V and 1 base from J, the junction kept 2 bases outside the gene matches. CDR3 in amino acids: CASRRDRGQETQYF. The CDR3 coding sequence is TGTGCCAGCAGACGGGACAGGGGCCAAGAGACCCAGTACTTC.

The gene calls are TRBV27 and TRBJ1-1, with D possibly TRBD1 on 5 matching bases. In germline, CDR1 is MNHEY, CDR2 SMNVEV (reference sequence). V lost 6 bases and J lost 5, with 19 bases in between. CDR3 length: 15 residues. The CDR3 DNA sequence: TGTGCCAGCAGCACCCTCGGGGGGAAGCGGACTGAAGCTTTCTTT. This encodes CASSTLGGKRTEAFF.

The chain combines TRBV5-1 with TRBJ2-1, with 9 positions matching TRBD1. The CDR3 sequence is 17 residues long. CDR1 is SGHRS and CDR2 is YFSETQ in the germline V gene. V lost 3 bases and J lost 0; bases outside the gene matches: 7. This chain's CDR3 is CASSSSTGGSSYNEQFF. CDR3 DNA sequence: TGCGCCAGCAGCTCCAGCACAGGGGGCAGCTCCTACAATGAGCAGTTCTTC.

The rearrangement uses TRBV6-5 and TRBJ1-4, with a weak D call TRBD1 (6 bases). There are 14 residues in the CDR3. V lost 8 bases, J lost 7 bases, and 17 bases lay in between. Germline V CDR1 and CDR2: MNHEY, SVGAGI. CDR3 nucleotide sequence: TGTGCCAGCCAACCCCTGGGGGCCAGTGAAAAACTGTTTTTT. Its translation: CASQPLGASEKLFF.